The 21 T cell receptor beta chains listed next were all sequenced from one sample in a study of immune cell composition in non-small cell lung cancer. Here immunoSEQ multiplex PCR was the method, and the copy in TCRdb shows in-frame clones only, minus some. The table lists about 2,000 clones, around 79% of them singletons. Sequenced input: lung tumor tissue. These receptors all stem from a human donor with non-small cell lung cancer.

The CDR3 nucleotides read TGCGCCAGCAGCTTGGGGAGGGTCCGGGGCAATGAGCAGTTCTTC. Translating gives CASSLGRVRGNEQFF. The V gene is TRBV5-1, the J gene TRBJ2-1; D may be TRBD2 (6 bases). Germline values: CDR1 SGHRS, CDR2 YFSETQ. This CDR3 has 15 amino acids. Trimming took off 0 bases at V and 6 bases at J, with 13 bases between the two ends.

This clone appeared a single time. V gene TRBV9 combines with J gene TRBJ2-5, with 7 bases matching TRBD2. V was pared by 0 bases and J by 3 bases, with 5 bases of the junction left unmatched. The germline V gene encodes CDR1 SGDLS and CDR2 YYNGEE. This CDR3 contains 15 residues. The CDR3 reads CASSVGRGSKETQYF. The CDR3 DNA sequence: TGTGCCAGCAGCGTAGGTCGCGGGAGTAAAGAGACCCAGTACTTC.

This clone occurred a few times. The CDR3 DNA reads as TGTGCCAGCAGCTTTCCAGGTGGCGAGCAGTACTTC. It translates to CASSFPGGEQYF. V usage is TRBV7-3 and J usage is TRBJ2-7; D remains ambiguous. V gave up 3 bases and J gave up 6 bases, with 9 bases separating them. The germline V gene encodes CDR1 SGHTA and CDR2 FQGTGA. The CDR3 covers 12 residues.

This clone occurred once. The chain employs TRBV10-3 and TRBJ2-3, with a weak D call TRBD2 (5 bases). CDR1 and CDR2 from the germline V gene are ENHRY and SYGVKD. V was cut by 8 bases and J by 2 bases, with 14 bases left in between. CDR3 length: 14 amino acids. The CDR3 coding sequence is TGTGCCATCGGACTTCTCAAAACCACAGATACGCAGTATTTT. Its protein product is CAIGLLKTTDTQYF.

The V gene is TRBV2, the J gene TRBJ1-2, with 7 bases identical to TRBD1. The junction had 11 bases not matched to a gene; V was cut back by 4 bases and J by 6 bases. Germline V gene lookup returns CDR1 SNHLY and CDR2 FYNNEI. This CDR3 is 15 amino acids long. The CDR3 sequence: CASSATTGTANGYTF. The CDR3 DNA sequence: TGTGCCAGCAGTGCAACAACCGGGACAGCTAATGGCTACACCTTC.

The chain's CDR3 is CASSPDTGGTEAFF. The CDR3 DNA sequence: TGTGCCAGCAGCCCCGACACCGGTGGCACTGAAGCTTTCTTT. The chain carries TRBV9 and TRBJ1-1; the D is unclear. The V and J ends lost 4 bases and 4 bases respectively, with 14 bases between them. The germline CDR1 and CDR2 sequences are SGDLS and YYNGEE. There are 14 residues in the CDR3.

CDR3: CASSLRTGPYEQYF. The CDR3 DNA reads as TGTGCCAGCAGTTTACGGACAGGTCCCTACGAGCAGTACTTC. The chain links TRBV27 to TRBJ2-7, with TRBD1 matching 7 bases. V lost 2 bases, J lost 2 bases, and 3 bases stayed unmatched. The CDR3 sequence is 14 residues long. Germline-derived CDR1 and CDR2 are MNHEY and SMNVEV (reference sequence).

The CDR3 sequence: CASSWVAGASYEQYF. The CDR3 coding sequence is TGCGCCAGCAGCTGGGTAGCGGGGGCCTCGTACGAGCAGTACTTC. This chain uses TRBV5-1 with TRBJ2-7; 9 bases agree with TRBD2. Germline CDR1 reads SGHRS; CDR2 reads YFSETQ. The V segment lost 3 bases and the J segment 4 bases; nucleotides outside the gene matches: 8. The CDR3 totals 15 residues.

V usage is TRBV21-1 and J usage is TRBJ1-4; TRBD1, the table's D call, was not compared with the DNA. TRBV21-1 is noted as a pseudogene. The CDR3 is made up of 17 amino acids. CDR3 coding DNA: TGTGCCAGCAGCAAAGGGACAGGGAGAGGGACTAATGAAAAACTGTTTTTT. Amino acids: CASSKGTGRGTNEKLFF.

This rearrangement joins TRBV7-8 to TRBJ1-5, with 7 bases aligning to TRBD1. The trim removed 5 bases at V and 0 bases at J, leaving 1 base unmatched. The CDR3 is 14 residues long. Germline V gives CDR1 SGHVS, CDR2 FQNEAQ. The CDR3 region has the DNA TGTGCCAGCAGCCAGGGGGATAGCAATCAGCCCCAGCATTTT. Its protein is CASSQGDSNQPQHF.

V gene TRBV5-1 combines with J gene TRBJ1-1, with TRBD1 as a possible D gene (5 bases). The CDR3 contains 15 residues. Trimming removed 3 bases at V and 6 bases at J, with 18 bases between. Germline V gene data show CDR1 as SGHRS and CDR2 as YFSETQ. In DNA form, the CDR3 reads TGCGCCAGCAGCTCGACGACGGGGGTGGTGGCTGAAGCTTTCTTT. This codes for CASSSTTGVVAEAFF.

The chain recombines TRBV6-1 with TRBJ2-7; a possible D gene is TRBD1 (6 bases). CDR1 is MNHNS, CDR2 SASEGT, per germline. The CDR3 length is 14 residues. Trimming took off 6 bases at V and 7 bases at J, with 19 bases between the two ends. CDR3 nucleotides: TGTGCCAGCAGATTATCACAGGGCTGGGGGGAGCAGTACTTC. This translates into CASRLSQGWGEQYF.

This sequence joins TRBV9 and TRBJ1-1, with D unresolved. Per germline, CDR1 SGDLS and CDR2 YYNGEE. The V and J ends lost 0 bases and 5 bases respectively, with 14 bases between them. The CDR3 length is 15 residues. CDR3 DNA: TGTGCCAGCAGCGTAGACGGAGGGCGGGGAACTGAAGCTTTCTTT. Protein product: CASSVDGGRGTEAFF.

The J gene is TRBJ2-5, the V gene TRBV5-1, with TRBD2 matching 12 bases. This CDR3 contains 18 residues. Trimming cost V 0 bases and J 4 bases; bases outside gene matches: 10. CDR1 SGHRS and CDR2 YFSETQ come from the germline V gene. This CDR3 is CASSLGALAGGLGETQYF. The CDR3 bases are TGCGCCAGCAGCTTGGGGGCGCTAGCGGGGGGGCTAGGAGAGACCCAGTACTTC. The whole variable domain, remainder taken from reference TRBV5-1 and TRBJ2-5, is KAGVTQTPRYLIKTRGQQVTLSCSPISGHRSVSWYQQTPGQGLQFLFEYFSETQRNKGNFPGRFSGRQFSNSRSEMNVSTLELGDSALYLCASSLGALAGGLGETQYFGPGTRLLVL.

The J gene is TRBJ1-1, the V gene TRBV2; the match to TRBD1 covers 10 bases. The ends lost 3 bases at V and 10 bases at J; junction bases unmatched: 5. Germline V gene lookup returns CDR1 SNHLY and CDR2 FYNNEI. This CDR3 has 13 residues. This CDR3 is CASSEVGQGLAFF. For the CDR3, the DNA is TGTGCCAGCAGTGAGGTGGGACAGGGGCTAGCTTTCTTT.

This rearrangement joins TRBV7-8 to TRBJ1-1; 7 nucleotides align to TRBD1. Germline CDR1 reads SGHVS; CDR2 reads FQNEAQ. J was trimmed by 1 base and V by 5 bases; bases with no gene match: 7. The CDR3 is made up of 15 amino acids. The CDR3 nucleotides read TGTGCCAGCAGCATGGGACACAGGGGGAACACTGAAGCTTTCTTT. Translated: CASSMGHRGNTEAFF.

This chain links TRBV28 with TRBJ2-1; tentative D call: TRBD1 (5 bases). The CDR3 runs 16 residues. V was pared by 7 bases and J by 4 bases, with 20 bases between. Germline V lookup: CDR1 MDHEN, CDR2 SYDVKM. Here the CDR3 reads CASIAYRTTSYNEQFF. The CDR3 region has the DNA TGTGCCAGCATCGCATACCGGACAACGAGTTACAATGAGCAGTTCTTC.

This chain links TRBV16 with TRBJ1-5, with 8 bases fitting TRBD1. There are 15 residues in the CDR3. In germline, CDR1 is KGHSY, CDR2 FQNENV. V was clipped by 2 bases and J by 5 bases; unmatched bases: 5. CDR3 amino acids: CASSQTDRADQPQHF. CDR3 bases: TGTGCCAGCAGCCAAACGGACAGGGCGGATCAGCCCCAGCATTTT.

The chain combines TRBV6-5 with TRBJ2-2, with no clear D. V shed 6 bases and J shed 4 bases, with 12 bases lying between them. Germline V gene sequence: CDR1 MNHEY, CDR2 SVGAGI. This CDR3 is 14 amino acids long. CDR3 protein: CASSPLRSTGELFF. The CDR3 region has the DNA TGTGCCAGCAGCCCCCTAAGGAGCACCGGGGAGCTGTTTTTT.

V and J are TRBV5-1 and TRBJ2-2; 8 bases fit TRBD1. The germline V gene has CDR1 SGHRS and CDR2 YFSETQ. This CDR3 spans 16 amino acids. V shed 3 bases and J 4 bases; nucleotides not matched to a gene: 8. In nucleotides, the CDR3 is TGCGCCAGCAGCTGGAGGTCAGGGGGCAGCACCGGGGAGCTGTTTTTT. Residues: CASSWRSGGSTGELFF.

The chain carries TRBV6-6 and TRBJ2-7; D may be TRBD1 or TRBD2 (7 bases each). Trimming pared 6 bases from V and 4 bases from J, leaving 13 bases between. This CDR3 comprises 13 residues. Germline CDR1 is MNHNY and CDR2 is SVGAGI (reference sequence). In nucleotides, the CDR3 is TGTGCCAGCAGCTACAGGGGAGGGTACGAGCAGTACTTC. Translation: CASSYRGGYEQYF.